The source of this T cell receptor beta chain is a study of T cells in Graves' hyperthyroidism and ophthalmopathy. Per germline, CDR1 LNHDA and CDR2 SQIVND (reference sequence). This CDR3 is 15 amino acids long. Amplification targeted TCR beta CDR3 regions from RNA transcripts. Researchers ran a first-round RT-PCR on the TCR CDR3 using the HTBI primer set. TCRdb recomputed calls from the multiplex PCR reads with MiXCR, one row per CDR3 protein. The sample holds around 620,000 distinct CDR3 sequences, around 16% seen once. As for this clonotype: At one end the junction does not follow the germline gene, possibly because of a read error.

This TCR was recovered from a woman in her thirties with Graves' hyperthyroidism. The sequenced sample consisted of blood. The chain is built from TRBV19 and TRBJ2-5; 8 nucleotides align to TRBD2. DNA for the CDR3: TGTGCCAGTAGTATAGCGGGAGGGTCTCGAGAGGCCCAGTACTTC. Translation: CASSIAGGSREAQYF.